The following is a TCR beta chain sequence with its context. Its cognate antigen has yet to be identified. With the read ending 3 residues before the CDR3 end, the germline J gene is used to fill in that end. Every participant had a single incident cervical HPV16 infection, and prevalent HPV16 infections were excluded. Cervical HPV DNA was detected with MY09/MY11 PCR, and genotyping was done by dot-blot hybridization. About 14 mL of heparinized blood were centrifuged, and the buffy coat was aliquoted, frozen at -30°C, then stored at -80°C. QIAGEN kits were used to extract genomic DNA from buffy coat specimens. TCR beta CDR3 regions were amplified by multiplex PCR using the immunoSEQ assay from an average of about 1.2 ug genomic DNA per sample. Primer bias was corrected in the assay by using a complete synthetic TCR repertoire to establish an amplification baseline. The amplicons were sequenced using the Illumina platform. In the paper's pipeline: Error correction of the sequences involved clustering with frequency ratios plus a modified nearest-neighbor algorithm, after which the sequences were analyzed in the immunoSEQ Analyzer using IMGT gene definitions. At each rarefaction depth, TCR richness and evenness were averaged across 20 rarefaction repeats, and any sample with fewer sequences than the depth was left out. Wilcoxon rank sum tests with FDR correction were used to compare V, D and J gene relative abundances between the groups. For the blinded duplicates, the intraclass correlation was nearly 96% for TCR richness and averaged around 76% across about 70 gene segments. TCRdb took this table from immuneACCESS and kept in-frame rearrangements with V and J called. Such tables lack part of the clones; where checked against another copy, unresolved V genes explain under half of the gap, and the rest is unexplained. The D gene and trimming were derived from the DNA, and the V and J assignments and clone size from that table. The sample table records around 13,000 clones. Roughly 20% of the sample is in the top ten clones.

This sample is drawn from a study of T cells in women clearing cervical HPV infection (dated by TCRdb to between 2018 and 2020). At the level of the whole study: The cases were 25 to 30 women with histologically confirmed HPV16-related CIN3 or worse, and 2 of these cases were invasive cancers. The roughly 25 controls were women who cleared a single incident HPV16 infection within 12 months without developing precancer or cancer. Blood from cases was collected at the visit where the lesion was first found, while blood from controls was collected once the infection could no longer be detected. For cases, the median interval between lesion detection and blood sampling was more than 130 days, with an interquartile range of roughly 80 to 200 days. HLA typing was available for only a few women, so HLA type could not be excluded as a confounder. This exploratory proof-of-principle case-control study, nested within the Guanacaste HPV Natural History Study in Costa Rica, compared TCR repertoires among women with different cervical HPV16 outcomes. Cases and controls were matched on year of sample collection and on age within five years. A median age of around 30 years was observed in cases versus under 40 in controls, and no significant differences in baseline characteristics were found. The parent cohort enrolled 9,800 or so women aged 18 or older in Guanacaste, Costa Rica, during about 1992 to 1995 and followed them for around 7 years. As quality controls, five blinded duplicates were added to each group, bringing the total to roughly 60 samples made up of 50 or so participants and approximately ten replicates. Results and caveats for the whole study, not just this receptor: Across sequencing depths, CIN3+ cases showed significantly higher TCR repertoire richness than controls, but evenness did not differ between the groups. The cross-sectional design could not show whether the associations came before the infection or were a result of it, and neither effector/memory subsets nor HPV-specific T cells were isolated. Cases had lower TRBV6-7 relative abundance than controls (approximately 0.11% versus 0.16%; Bonferroni P = 0.0008). Because the number of T cells per sample was unknown, the richness differences could reflect varying T-cell content rather than repertoire biology. Random forest classifiers that combined richness and V gene abundances separated cases from controls with an estimated AUC of under 0.85.

Its CDR3 holds 14 amino acids, cysteine through phenylalanine. Sequencing covers 33 bases of the CDR3, shown here with the frame starting at base 1. In the germline V gene, CDR1 corresponds to SGHVS and CDR2 to FQNEAQ. For this chain, trimming is 3 bases at the V end and 3 bases at the J end, and the number of junction bases without a gene match is 4. This clonotype was sampled from a woman aged 18-69 years with a cervical HPV16 infection that either progressed to CIN3+ or cleared (not recorded which). This sequence uses TRBV7-8 and TRBJ2-7; TRBD1 matches 8 bases in the middle. The sample was blood buffy coat. The encoded CDR3 is CASSFRDRFYEQYF. CDR3 DNA, as far as it was read: TGTGCCAGCAGCTTCCGGGACAGGTTCTACGAG.